This T cell receptor (beta chain) was captured in a study of T cell responses to AZD1222 COVID-19 vaccine. Study-wide points: Repertoires were obtained solely post-peak T cell response. Two AZD1222 administrations were followed by greater Spike-specific TCR breadth and depth. Distributed over spike, vaccine-associated CD4 TCRs predominated at 160-218 and 743-854. Unmutated regions of variants are reportedly targeted by nearly half of spike-specific TCRs.

Trimming took off 3 bases at V and 8 bases at J, with 8 bases between the two ends. This CDR3 contains 13 residues. With regard to this clone: The antigen is unknown.

Only in-frame clones appear in the TCRdb table, and some are missing; sequencing was by immunoSEQ multiplex PCR. The sample consists of about 100,000 clones, approximately 89% of them appearing once. The V call is TRBV12-3 or TRBV12-4, the J call TRBJ1-6, with unresolved D. Sequenced material: peripheral blood, taken on day 0 of MenACWY control vaccination. The sequence came from an adult in good health. CDR3 region: CASSFGGDSPLHF. The DNA of the CDR3 is TGTGCCAGCAGTTTTGGCGGGGATTCACCCCTCCACTTT.